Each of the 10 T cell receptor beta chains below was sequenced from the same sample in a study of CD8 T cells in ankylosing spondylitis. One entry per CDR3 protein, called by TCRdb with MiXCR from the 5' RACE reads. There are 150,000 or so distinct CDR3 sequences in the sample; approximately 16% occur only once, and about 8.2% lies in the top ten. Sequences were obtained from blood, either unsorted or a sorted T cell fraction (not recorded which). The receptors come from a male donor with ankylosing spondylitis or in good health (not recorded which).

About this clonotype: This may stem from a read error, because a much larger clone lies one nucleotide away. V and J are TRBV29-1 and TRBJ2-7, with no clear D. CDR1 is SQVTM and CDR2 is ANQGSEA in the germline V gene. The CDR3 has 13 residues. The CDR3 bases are TGCAGCGTGACCGTCCCAGGTCTCTACGGGCAGTACTTC. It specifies CSVTVPGLYGQYF.

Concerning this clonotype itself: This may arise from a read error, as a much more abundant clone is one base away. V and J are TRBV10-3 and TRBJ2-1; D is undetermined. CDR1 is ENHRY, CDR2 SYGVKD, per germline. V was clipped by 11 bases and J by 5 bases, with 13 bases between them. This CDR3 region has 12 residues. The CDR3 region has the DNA TGTGCCGCCATGGATGTAAACAATGAGCAGTTCTTC. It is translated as CAAMDVNNEQFF.

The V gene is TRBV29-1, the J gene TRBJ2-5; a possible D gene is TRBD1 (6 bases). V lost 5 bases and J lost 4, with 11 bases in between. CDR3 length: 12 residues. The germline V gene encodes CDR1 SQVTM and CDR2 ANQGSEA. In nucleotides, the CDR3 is TGCAGCGTTTCGACAGGACGAGAGACCCAGTACTTC. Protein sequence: CSVSTGRETQYF. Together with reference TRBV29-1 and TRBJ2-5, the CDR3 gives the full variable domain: SAVISQKPSRDICQRGTSLTIQCQVDSQVTMMFWYRQQPGQSLTLIATANQGSEATYESGFVIDKFPISRPNLTFSTLTVSNMSPEDSSIYLCSVSTGRETQYFGPGTRLLVL.

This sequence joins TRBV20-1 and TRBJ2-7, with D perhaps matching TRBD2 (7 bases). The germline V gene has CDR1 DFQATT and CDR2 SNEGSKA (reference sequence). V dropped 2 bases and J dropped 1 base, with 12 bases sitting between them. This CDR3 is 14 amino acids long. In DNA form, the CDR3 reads TGCAGTGCTAGAAAGGGGGGGAATTCCTACGAGCAGTACTTC. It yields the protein CSARKGGNSYEQYF.

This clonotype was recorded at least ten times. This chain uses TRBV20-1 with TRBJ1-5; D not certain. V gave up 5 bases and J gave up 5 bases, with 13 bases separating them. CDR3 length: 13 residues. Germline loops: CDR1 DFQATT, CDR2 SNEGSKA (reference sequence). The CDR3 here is CSARFMADQPQHF. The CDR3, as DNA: TGCAGTGCTCGGTTTATGGCCGATCAGCCCCAGCATTTT.

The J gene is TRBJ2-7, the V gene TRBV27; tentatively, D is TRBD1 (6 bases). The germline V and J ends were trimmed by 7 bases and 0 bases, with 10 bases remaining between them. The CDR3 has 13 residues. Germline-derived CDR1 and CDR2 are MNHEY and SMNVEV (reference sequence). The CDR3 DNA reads TGTGCCAGCAAACAGGGAAGCTCCTACGAGCAGTACTTC. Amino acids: CASKQGSSYEQYF.

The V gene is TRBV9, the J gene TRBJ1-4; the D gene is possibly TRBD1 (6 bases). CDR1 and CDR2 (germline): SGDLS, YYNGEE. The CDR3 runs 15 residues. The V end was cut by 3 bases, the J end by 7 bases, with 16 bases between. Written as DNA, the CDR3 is TGTGCCAGCAGCGAGGTGGGGGGGGCCGGTGAAAAACTGTTTTTT. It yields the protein CASSEVGGAGEKLFF.

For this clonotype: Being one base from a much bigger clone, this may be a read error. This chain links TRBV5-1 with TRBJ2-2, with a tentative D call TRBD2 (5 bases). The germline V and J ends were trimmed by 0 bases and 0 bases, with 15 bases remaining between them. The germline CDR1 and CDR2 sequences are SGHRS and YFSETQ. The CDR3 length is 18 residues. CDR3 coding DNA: TGCGCCAGCAGCTTGGCGGTGGCTAGCTTTTCGAACACCGGGGAGCTGTTTTTT. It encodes CASSLAVASFSNTGELFF.

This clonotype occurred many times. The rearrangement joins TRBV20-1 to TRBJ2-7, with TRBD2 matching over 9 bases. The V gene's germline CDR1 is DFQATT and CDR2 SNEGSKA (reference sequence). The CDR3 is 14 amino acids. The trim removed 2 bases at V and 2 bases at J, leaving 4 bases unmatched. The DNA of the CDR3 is TGCAGTGCTAGACTAGCGGGGATCGCCTACGAGCAGTACTTC. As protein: CSARLAGIAYEQYF.

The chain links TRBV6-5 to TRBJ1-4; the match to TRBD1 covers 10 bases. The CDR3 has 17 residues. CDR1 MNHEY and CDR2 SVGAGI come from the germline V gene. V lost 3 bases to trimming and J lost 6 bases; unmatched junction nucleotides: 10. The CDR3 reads CASSYLASGTGDEKLFF. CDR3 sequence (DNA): TGTGCCAGCAGTTATTTAGCTTCCGGGACAGGGGATGAAAAACTGTTTTTT.